These 14 T cell receptor beta chains were sequenced from one sample in a study of T cell responses to AZD1222 COVID-19 vaccine. Assay used: immunoSEQ multiplex PCR; TCRdb lists only in-frame clones, some missing. The table lists about 86,000 clones, 70% to 90% of them singletons. The starting material was peripheral blood, obtained on day 0 of AZD1222 vaccination. These receptors originate from an adult in good health.

CDR3 residues: CASSHREAGELFF. The CDR3 region has the DNA TGTGCCAGCAGCCACAGGGAGGCCGGGGAGCTGTTTTTT. The chain couples TRBV7-3 to TRBJ2-2, with D perhaps TRBD1 or TRBD2 (6 bases each). The CDR3 extends over 13 amino acids. Germline V gene lookup returns CDR1 SGHTA and CDR2 FQGTGA. V was pared by 5 bases and J by 6 bases, with 10 bases between.

The chain has TRBV28 and TRBJ2-1; perhaps TRBD2 as D (5 bases). This CDR3 contains 14 residues. Germline loops: CDR1 MDHEN, CDR2 SYDVKM. Between the trimmed V and J ends, which lost 6 bases and 8 bases, there was a span of 17 bases. The CDR3 sequence: CASRSTILRDEQFF. CDR3 coding DNA: TGTGCCAGCAGATCGACAATCCTGAGGGATGAGCAGTTCTTC.

In this sample, this clone turned up once. Here the CDR3 reads CASSYSSAQNTEAFF. DNA for the CDR3: TGTGCCAGCAGTTACTCGTCGGCGCAGAACACTGAAGCTTTCTTT. This chain connects TRBV6-2 or TRBV6-3 to TRBJ1-1, with D hard to call. CDR3 length: 15 amino acids. Germline V gene data show CDR1 as MNHEY and CDR2 as SVGEGT. V dropped 0 bases and J dropped 1 base, with 9 bases sitting between them.

Turning to this clone: Its ends do not fully match the called genes, so a read error is possible. The rearrangement joins TRBV7-7 to TRBJ2-1, with 12 positions matching TRBD2. Per germline, CDR1 SSHAT and CDR2 FNYEAQ (reference sequence). This CDR3 comprises 16 residues. DNA for the CDR3: TGTGCTAGCAGCTCCCGACTAGCGGGAGTGGGGAATGAGCAGTTCTTC. It codes for CASSSRLAGVGNEQFF. The variable domain in full, completed from reference TRBV7-7 and TRBJ2-1, reads GAGVSQSPRYKVTKRGQDVTLRCDPISSHATLYWYQQALGQGPEFLTYFNYEAQPDKSGLPSDRFSAERPEGSISTLTIQRTEQRDSAMYRCASSSRLAGVGNEQFFGPGTRLTVL.

The chain joins TRBV27 to TRBJ1-2; D is unclear. V lost 5 bases, J lost 1 base, and 8 bases lay in between. CDR3 length: 13 residues. Germline CDR1 MNHEY, CDR2 SMNVEV (reference sequence). DNA of the CDR3: TGTGCCAGCAGTACAGCGAATAACTATGGCTACACCTTC. Residues: CASSTANNYGYTF.

This sequence joins TRBV3-1 (or the pseudogene TRBV3-2) and TRBJ1-1; tentatively, D is TRBD1 (6 bases). CDR3 length: 18 residues. Trimming pared 4 bases from V and 1 base from J, leaving 22 bases between. Looked up from germline, CDR1 is LGHDT and CDR2 is YNNKEL (reference sequence). The CDR3 loop reads CASSPETRDKITNTEAFF. The CDR3 nucleotides are TGTGCCAGCAGCCCCGAAACCCGGGACAAGATTACGAACACTGAAGCTTTCTTT.

The chain recombines TRBV19 with TRBJ2-3; D may be TRBD1 (6 bases). With 7 bases removed from V and 4 bases from J, the gap between germline ends came to 21 bases. The germline V gene has CDR1 LNHDA and CDR2 SQIVND (reference sequence). CDR3 length: 16 amino acids. The CDR3 region has the DNA TGTGCCAGTACCGAAACTCCAGGGGCTTATGCAGATACGCAGTATTTT. This gives the protein CASTETPGAYADTQYF.

V gene TRBV6-5 combines with J gene TRBJ1-1; D unresolved. V shed 7 bases and J shed 2 bases, with 11 bases lying between them. CDR1 is MNHEY, CDR2 SVGAGI, per germline. The CDR3 runs 13 residues. The CDR3 loop is CASTLYPNTEAFF. CDR3 sequence (DNA): TGTGCCAGCACCCTTTACCCCAACACTGAAGCTTTCTTT.

The chain employs TRBV3-1 (or the pseudogene TRBV3-2) and TRBJ2-7, with D perhaps TRBD2 (6 bases). Trimming took off 4 bases at V and 4 bases at J, with 11 bases between the two ends. Germline CDR1 reads LGHDT; CDR2 reads YNNKEL (reference sequence). The CDR3 sequence is 13 residues long. The chain's CDR3 is CASSLLGGYEQYF. The CDR3 DNA reads TGTGCCAGCAGCCTGTTGGGGGGTTACGAGCAGTACTTC.

The chain has TRBV12-5 and TRBJ2-1; D gene ambiguous. Germline V gives CDR1 LGHNT, CDR2 FRNRAP. The V end was cut by 1 base, the J end by 6 bases, with 16 bases between. The length of the CDR3 is 16 residues. The CDR3 loop is CASGLARSQVVNEQFF. The CDR3, as DNA: TGTGCTAGTGGTTTGGCGCGGAGTCAGGTGGTCAATGAGCAGTTCTTC.

The chain is built from TRBV27 and TRBJ2-7; D is possibly TRBD1 (6 bases). CDR3 size: 13 residues. The V end was cut by 8 bases, the J end by 0 bases, with 11 bases between. The germline CDR1 and CDR2 sequences are MNHEY and SMNVEV (reference sequence). The CDR3 sequence is CASGGGSSYEQYF. The CDR3 DNA sequence: TGTGCCAGCGGGGGCGGAAGCTCCTACGAGCAGTACTTC.

The chain couples TRBV29-1 to TRBJ1-4; 7 positions match TRBD1. Germline trimming cut 6 bases from V and 3 bases from J; bases unmatched to any gene: 4. From germline, CDR1 is SQVTM and CDR2 ANQGSEA. The CDR3 is made up of 13 amino acids. The CDR3 here is CSVGTVPNEKLFF. In DNA form, the CDR3 reads TGCAGCGTCGGGACAGTACCTAATGAAAAACTGTTTTTT.

The J gene is TRBJ1-2, the V gene TRBV27; no clear D. The germline CDR1 and CDR2 sequences are MNHEY and SMNVEV (reference sequence). The length of the CDR3 is 11 residues. The ends were cut back, 5 bases at V and 5 bases at J, with 6 bases in the middle. In DNA form, the CDR3 reads TGTGCCAGCAGTCCAGGTTATGGCTACACCTTC. Protein: CASSPGYGYTF.

The CDR3 region is CASSEDGISIQPQHF. The CDR3 DNA follows: TGTGCCAGCAGTGAAGATGGGATATCAATTCAGCCCCAGCATTTT. The chain employs TRBV6-1 and TRBJ1-5; D ambiguous. The CDR3 consists of 15 residues. Germline CDR1 MNHNS, CDR2 SASEGT. V lost 1 base and J 6 bases, leaving 13 bases between the germline ends.